This T cell receptor (beta chain) was found in a study of cytomegalovirus exposure and HLA in healthy donors. The overall study: Caucasian-associated ancestry cluster membership applied to approximately 84% of 300 to 450 genotyped donors. Points from the study as a whole: Some highly shared sequence variants likely arose as a pipeline artifact. The listing of roughly 160 TCR beta chains classed them as cytomegalovirus-associated.

Germline loops: CDR1 SNHLY, CDR2 FYNNEI. The germline V and J ends were trimmed by 4 bases and 3 bases, with 14 bases remaining between them. The CDR3 contains 15 residues. As regards this clone: As yet, its antigen is unknown.

PCR was performed using 60 Vbeta and 13 Jbeta primers. Repertoires were generated with immunoSEQ multiplex PCR, while TCRdb's copy carries only in-frame clones and drops some. The table lists fewer than 85,000 clones. The rearrangement uses TRBV2 and TRBJ2-3, with D possibly matching TRBD2 (6 bases). Sequenced material: PBMCs. The sequence derives from a man aged 25-40 years in good health and CMV-seronegative. The CDR3 region is CASSGGRGWTDTQYF. In nucleotides, the CDR3 is TGTGCCAGCAGTGGGGGACGGGGGTGGACAGATACGCAGTATTTT.